The present T cell receptor (beta chain) was sequenced within a study of T cells after yellow fever vaccination. The study's findings and limits: One caveat is that FACS-sorted repertoires could contain abundant clonotypes contaminating from the bulk population.

This clonotype was counted a few times. Its antigen is unidentified. Germline CDR1 and CDR2: MGHDK and SYGVNS. The CDR3 contains 17 residues. Trimming took off 5 bases at V and 0 bases at J, with 19 bases between the two ends. Universal primer sites and UMIs were introduced during 5'RACE template-switching synthesis of TCR cDNA. In TCRdb, the 5' RACE reads were re-called with MiXCR into one record per CDR3 protein. The sample has 360,000 or so distinct CDR3 sequences, approximately 10% seen once; the top ten hold 18%. This sequence was found in a man aged 18 to 30 who received the YFV17D yellow fever vaccine. The sample consisted of PBMCs, taken on the day of the first yellow fever vaccination. The V gene is TRBV25-1, the J gene TRBJ1-1, with a tentative D call TRBD1 (5 bases). The DNA for the CDR3 is TGTGCCAGCAGTTGGGGGGGTCCTAGCTCGGTGAACACTGAAGCTTTCTTT. Translated, it gives CASSWGGPSSVNTEAFF.